What follows are 10 T cell receptor beta chains derived from one specimen sequenced in a study of CD8 T cells in ankylosing spondylitis. MiXCR was run by TCRdb on the 5' RACE reads, yielding one entry per CDR3 protein. The sample contains 210,000 or so distinct CDR3 sequences, roughly 24% of which appear only once. What was sequenced was blood, either unsorted or a sorted T cell fraction (not recorded which). The receptors derive from a male donor with ankylosing spondylitis or in good health (not recorded which).

In this sample, this clonotype turned up many times. The chain employs TRBV29-1 and TRBJ2-7; 10 bases align to TRBD2. Germline-derived CDR1 and CDR2 are SQVTM and ANQGSEA. V was clipped by 6 bases and J by 7 bases; unmatched bases: 18. The CDR3 extends over 16 amino acids. The CDR3 here is CSVTKGGSGRAGEQYF. The CDR3 DNA reads TGCAGCGTGACCAAGGGAGGAAGCGGGAGGGCCGGTGAGCAGTACTTC.

The table lists this clonotype with a few counts. The chain uses TRBV6-1 and TRBJ1-2; the match to TRBD1 covers 8 bases. Germline-derived CDR1 and CDR2 are MNHNS and SASEGT. With V trimmed by 8 bases and J by 1 base, 6 bases remained unmatched. This CDR3 spans 14 amino acids. Written as DNA, the CDR3 is TGTGCCAGCGCGGACAGGGTTCGTAACTATGGCTACACCTTC. Encoded protein: CASADRVRNYGYTF.

CDR3 nucleotides: TGCAGTGCTAGTGGCAGGGGAAATTCACCCCTCCACTTT. Translating gives CSASGRGNSPLHF. The chain carries TRBV20-1 and TRBJ1-6; possibly TRBD1 for D (6 bases). V lost 3 bases and J 7 bases, leaving 10 bases between the germline ends. Germline V gives CDR1 DFQATT, CDR2 SNEGSKA (reference sequence). The CDR3 is 13 residues long.

This clonotype was counted at least ten times. V usage is TRBV12-3 or TRBV12-4 and J usage is TRBJ2-7; no firm D call. This CDR3 comprises 14 residues. V lost 3 bases to trimming and J lost 3 bases, with 12 bases between them. The chain's CDR3 is CASSFERDGYEQYF. In nucleotides, the CDR3 is TGTGCCAGCAGTTTCGAAAGAGACGGCTACGAGCAGTACTTC.

This clonotype has ten or more counts. The chain is built from TRBV18 and TRBJ1-5; no firm D call. V was pared by 3 bases and J by 7 bases, with 13 bases between. The V gene's germline CDR1 is KGHSH and CDR2 LQKENI. The CDR3 consists of 14 residues. Here the CDR3 DNA reads TGTGCCAGCTCACCCTTTGACACGGGCCAGCCCCAGCATTTT. Amino acids: CASSPFDTGQPQHF.

This clonotype was seen only a few times. The genes are TRBV20-1 and TRBJ2-7; tentatively, D is TRBD2 (5 bases). The CDR3 totals 9 residues. CDR1 is DFQATT, CDR2 SNEGSKA, per germline (reference sequence). Trimming took 6 bases from V and 7 from J, leaving 7 bases between them. The CDR3 sequence is CSAGKEQYF. Here the CDR3 DNA reads TGCAGTGCCGGGAAGGAGCAGTACTTC.

The CDR3 reads CASSPRAQGYEQYF. The CDR3 bases are TGTGCCAGCAGTCCCCGTGCACAGGGCTACGAGCAGTACTTC. The chain is built from TRBV12-3 or TRBV12-4 and TRBJ2-7; D might be TRBD1 (6 bases). The V and J ends lost 5 bases and 3 bases respectively, with 14 bases between them. This CDR3 has 14 residues.

This clonotype was found many times. The rearrangement uses TRBV6-5 and TRBJ2-7, with 7 positions matching TRBD1. The CDR3 has 13 residues. Per the germline V gene, CDR1 is MNHEY and CDR2 is SVGAGI. V was pared by 5 bases and J by 6 bases, with 7 bases of the junction left unmatched. The CDR3 is CASSHGQAAEQYF. CDR3 nucleotide sequence: TGTGCCAGCAGTCACGGACAGGCGGCCGAGCAGTACTTC.

This clonotype showed up many times. The chain uses TRBV28 and TRBJ1-1, with no clear D. The CDR3 sequence is 10 residues long. Germline CDR1 is MDHEN and CDR2 is SYDVKM. With 4 bases removed from V and 3 bases from J, the gap between germline ends came to 0 bases. CDR3 nucleotide sequence: TGTGCCAGCAGTTACACTGAAGCTTTCTTT. Protein product: CASSYTEAFF.

This clonotype occurred many times. The chain joins TRBV20-1 to TRBJ2-7; maybe TRBD1 (7 bases). Looked up from germline, CDR1 is DFQATT and CDR2 is SNEGSKA (reference sequence). Trimming took off 3 bases at V and 5 bases at J, with 14 bases between the two ends. This CDR3 comprises 13 residues. The CDR3 sequence is CSAREGARNEQYF. CDR3 coding DNA: TGCAGTGCTAGGGAGGGGGCGAGAAACGAGCAGTACTTC.